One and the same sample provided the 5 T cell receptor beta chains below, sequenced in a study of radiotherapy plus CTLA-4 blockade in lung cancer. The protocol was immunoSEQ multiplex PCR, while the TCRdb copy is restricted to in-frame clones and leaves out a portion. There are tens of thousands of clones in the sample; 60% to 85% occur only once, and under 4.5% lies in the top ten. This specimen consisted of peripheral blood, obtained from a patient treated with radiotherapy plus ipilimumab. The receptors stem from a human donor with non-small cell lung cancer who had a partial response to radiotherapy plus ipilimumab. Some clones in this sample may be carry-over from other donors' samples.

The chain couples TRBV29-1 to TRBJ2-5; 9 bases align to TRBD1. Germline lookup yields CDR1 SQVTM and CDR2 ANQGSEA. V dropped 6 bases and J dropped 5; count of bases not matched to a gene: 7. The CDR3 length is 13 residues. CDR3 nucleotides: TGCAGCGTCGACAGGGGGATAACGGAGACCCAGTACTTC. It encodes CSVDRGITETQYF. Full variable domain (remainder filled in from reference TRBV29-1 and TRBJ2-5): SAVISQKPSRDICQRGTSLTIQCQVDSQVTMMFWYRQQPGQSLTLIATANQGSEATYESGFVIDKFPISRPNLTFSTLTVSNMSPEDSSIYLCSVDRGITETQYFGPGTRLLVL.

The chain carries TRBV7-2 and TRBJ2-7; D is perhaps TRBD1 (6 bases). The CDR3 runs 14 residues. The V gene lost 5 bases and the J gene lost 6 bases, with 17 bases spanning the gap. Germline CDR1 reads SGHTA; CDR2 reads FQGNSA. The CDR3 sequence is CASSPIGQSGEQYF. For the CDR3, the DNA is TGTGCCAGCAGCCCAATTGGACAGTCCGGCGAGCAGTACTTC.

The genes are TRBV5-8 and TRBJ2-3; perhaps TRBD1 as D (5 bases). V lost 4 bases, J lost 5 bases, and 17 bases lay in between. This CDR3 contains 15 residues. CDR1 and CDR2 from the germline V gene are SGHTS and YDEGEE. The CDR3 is CASSLGANWEDTQYF. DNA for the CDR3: TGTGCCAGCAGCCTAGGGGCGAATTGGGAAGATACGCAGTATTTT.

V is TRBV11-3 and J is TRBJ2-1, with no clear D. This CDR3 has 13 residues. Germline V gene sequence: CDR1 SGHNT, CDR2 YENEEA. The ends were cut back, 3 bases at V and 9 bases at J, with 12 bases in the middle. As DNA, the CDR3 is TGTGCCAGCAGCTTCCCAGTTGGTGGTGAGCAGTTCTTC. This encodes CASSFPVGGEQFF.

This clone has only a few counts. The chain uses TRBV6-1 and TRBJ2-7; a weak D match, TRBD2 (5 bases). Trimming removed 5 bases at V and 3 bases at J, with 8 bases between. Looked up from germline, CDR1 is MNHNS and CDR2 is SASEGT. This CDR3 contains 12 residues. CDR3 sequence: CASSLEGYEQYF. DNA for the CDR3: TGTGCCAGCAGTCTAGAGGGCTACGAGCAGTACTTC.